This T cell receptor (beta chain) was profiled in a study of T-cell reconstitution after alpha-beta-depleted transplantation in children. The authors prepared the TCRbeta library with unique molecular identifiers. TCRdb itself ran the PCR reads through MiXCR, one entry per CDR3 protein. The table has roughly 500,000 distinct CDR3 sequences, roughly a tenth seen once. Germline lookup yields CDR1 DFQATT and CDR2 SNEGSKA (reference sequence). The germline V and J ends were trimmed by 3 bases and 2 bases, with 17 bases remaining between them. This CDR3 is built from 15 residues. This clonotype was seen ten or more times.

The chain has TRBV20-1 and TRBJ2-7, with D unresolved. This receptor was identified in a child under 10 years old with inherited bone marrow failure, due to receive a stem cell transplant. The source was PBMCs, collected before TCRalphabeta/CD19-depleted stem cell transplant. The DNA of the CDR3 is TGCAGTGCTAGGGCCCCTGAATCCCCGACCTACGAGCAGTACTTC. Its protein is CSARAPESPTYEQYF.